The T cell receptor (beta chain) under discussion was sequenced for a study of immune cell composition in non-small cell lung cancer. Repertoires were generated with immunoSEQ multiplex PCR, while TCRdb's copy carries only in-frame clones and drops some. The profile covers approximately 2,900 clones, with approximately 85% appearing a single time and more than 9.5% taken by the ten largest. Another study also made use of these data, one on CD4 T cells in lung cancer. That paper states: In vitro naive T-cell priming might explain some blood-derived responses.

The clonotype comes from a human donor with non-small cell lung cancer. Sequenced sample: lung tumor tissue.

As DNA, the CDR3 is TGTGCCAGCAGTGACAAAGCAGGGGGGAACATTCAGTACTTC. Its protein product is CASSDKAGGNIQYF. This chain connects TRBV2 to TRBJ2-4, with D perhaps matching TRBD1 (7 bases). With 3 bases removed from V and 7 bases from J, the gap between germline ends came to 13 bases. The CDR3 totals 14 residues. Germline CDR1 is SNHLY and CDR2 is FYNNEI.